This T cell receptor (beta chain) was identified during a study of regulatory T cells in long-lasting Graves disease (dated by TCRdb to the early 2020s). With respect to the entire study: Patients with newly diagnosed Graves' disease had been on antithyroid drugs for under 3 months. This study used TCR sequencing and RNA sequencing of peripheral blood to compare persistent Graves' disease patients against newly diagnosed Graves' disease patients. The study was registered as a clinical trial and conducted in China. A total of 33 samples underwent TCR sequencing: about 13 from persistent and roughly 20 from newly diagnosed Graves' disease patients. Study-wide conclusions, independent of this receptor: More public clonotypes were shared among persistent patients (about 2,800) than among newly diagnosed patients (over 900). The authors acknowledged the small sample size as a limitation that may reduce accuracy. Compared with newly diagnosed patients, persistent Graves' disease patients had lower TCR Shannon entropy and fewer highly expanded clones, which suggests clonal expansion. TRBV28, TRBJ1-2 and TRBJ2-5 were preferentially used in persistent disease, while TRBV20-1 and TRBJ2-1 were favored in newly diagnosed disease. Only the TCR beta chain was sequenced and analyzed. Peripheral blood alone was examined, since thyroid tissue, which constituted the primary lesion, could not be accessed.

Including the terminal cysteine and phenylalanine, the CDR3 comprises 13 residues. Of all the DNA, just the CDR3 is kept, 39 bases in frame from base 1. CDR1 and CDR2 were assigned from the germline V gene as MDHEN and SYDVKM. V drops 4 bases and J drops 4 bases, leaving 10 bases in between. Taken with the paper, the label for time point translates to: newly diagnosed GD, antithyroid drugs for less than 3 months. For both TCR sequencing and RNA sequencing, RNA was extracted from PBMCs in TRIzol. Graves' disease was diagnosed according to American Thyroid Association guidelines. Patients were recruited from an endocrinology department in Xi'an, China. Each patient gave 7 to 9.5 milliliters of peripheral blood, collected in an EDTA anticoagulant tube. Ficoll Paque Plus density gradient separation was used to isolate PBMCs, and no further T cell sorting was done. RNA quality was checked with an Agilent 2100 Bioanalyzer and agarose gel, and concentration with a NanoDrop 2000.

This clonotype came up many times. Its antigen is unknown. Base qualities are not provided; no much larger clone lies one nucleotide away. The library came from multiplex PCR. Sequencing used an Illumina HiSeq 4000. iRepertoire HTBI primers and Arm-PCR amplification of CDR3 regions were used to construct TCR beta libraries. PCR products were gel purified before sequencing. The original methods were these. Across samples, approximately 68 TRBV and 13 to 15 TRBJ segments were identified and used for gene usage analysis of CDR3 amino acid clonotypes. Filtered high-quality paired reads were merged into contigs using COPE and FqMerger. BLAST was used to align contigs to IMGT TRBV, TRBD and TRBJ reference genes, and CDR3 was defined according to IMGT. Any clonotype with a frequency above 0.1% was classified as a highly expanded clone. Shannon entropy was used to measure repertoire diversity, and the Gini coefficient was used to measure V-J evenness. Public clonotypes were defined as clonotypes shared by more than one individual. TCRdb's own reprocessing of the public reads used fastp at Q25 and MiXCR and kept productive beta chains. Duplicate CDR3 protein sequences are folded into a single record with the most common DNA and genes. TCRdb's processing, not the authors' own work, is the source of the V and J calls. The sample has 360,000 or so distinct CDR3 sequences on record, over 9.5% of them singletons. The top ten clones comprise under 20% of the sample.

Separately, the same data were catalogued under a study of T cells in Graves' hyperthyroidism and ophthalmopathy. As the second study states: Graves' hyperthyroidism was defined as stable when no progression to ophthalmopathy occurred over 18 months of follow-up. The hyperthyroidism patients were between 18 and 65 years old and newly diagnosed, with a disease duration of less than 2 months. The study excluded patients with uncontrolled infections, other autoimmune diseases, pregnancy or lactation. Diagnoses relied on clinical symptoms, serum thyroxine and TRAb, thyroid ultrasound and orbital computed tomography. The first round of RT-PCR for the TCR CDR3 was performed with the HTBI primer set and the Qiagen OneStep RT-PCR kit. Most expanded thyroid clonotypes (frequency above 0.001) were also detected in blood, a finding suggesting that blood repertoires may reflect thyroid immune responses. In cross-validation, a model built on a 13 V-J signature told ophthalmopathy apart from stable hyperthyroidism with 87.88% sensitivity and roughly 82% specificity, and in testing the same model reached 80%/75%. In validation, the model predicted progression to ophthalmopathy with roughly 66% sensitivity and over 72% specificity, a median of about 6 months before onset. To identify distinguishing TCR V-J signatures, a discovery cohort of about 95 patients was used, comprising approximately 40 with Graves' ophthalmopathy and approximately 58 with stable Graves' hyperthyroidism. An independent validation cohort of around 19 hyperthyroidism patients and more than 15 patients who later progressed to ophthalmopathy tested prospective prediction of ophthalmopathy. The roughly 100 discovery patients were randomly divided into training and test sets at a 7:3 ratio. Thyroid tissue and blood T-cell repertoires from six Graves' hyperthyroidism patients were also compared in the study. Once sampling was done, hyperthyroidism patients were given methimazole at a starting dose of 30 mg daily, whereas ophthalmopathy patients were given high-dose intravenous methylprednisolone. Libraries were constructed in a second round of multiplex PCR, after which size selection and purification were carried out. Paired-end sequencing of the libraries was performed with 100 bp reads on an Illumina HiSeq2000. SOAPnuke was used to process the raw data, removing reads that contained adapters or uncalled bases, had a mean Phred below 15, or lacked an exact match to the constant primer or identifier. High-quality paired reads were merged using COPE v1.2.5, and each unique nucleotide sequence was defined as a clonotype. MiTCR v1.1 was used to align clonotypes to the IMGT TRBV, TRBD and TRBJ reference segments. The analysis was restricted to V-J combinations with a frequency above 0.0001, which together covered about 99% of the repertoires. The TCS score was defined as the ratio of F50 (clonal expansion) to E x V (chaos), calculated using BLOSUM62-based TCRdist between CDR3 peptides within each V-J. Welch's t-statistics and random forest reduced some 510 V-J features to 10 to 15, which were used in a naive Bayes classifier (R e1071). Sample size was not statistically predetermined, and investigators were not blinded to group allocation. TCR Vbeta CDR3 sequencing of around 130 peripheral blood samples (roughly 41 ophthalmopathy, about 80 hyperthyroidism and approximately 17 progressor patients) is reported in the paper.

This sequence uses TRBV28 and TRBJ1-1; a confident D gene designation cannot be given. The TCR originated in a woman between 18 and 29 years old with Graves disease. Donor details come from another sample of the same person, matched by shared clones. The sample consisted of peripheral blood mononuclear cells (PBMCs), taken at new diagnosis, from a patient treated with antithyroid drugs. The nucleotides read TGTGCCAGCAGTTCCGGCGGAAGCACTGAAGCTTTCTTT. It codes for CASSSGGSTEAFF.